Listed below are T cell receptor beta chains from one sample, sequenced in a study of T cells in Graves' hyperthyroidism and ophthalmopathy. TCRdb redid the calling of the multiplex PCR reads with MiXCR, one entry per CDR3 protein. The sample consists of roughly 150,000 distinct CDR3 sequences, about 9% of them appearing once. The source material was blood. Receptors were obtained from a young woman with Graves' hyperthyroidism that later progressed to Graves' ophthalmopathy. CDR3s include the opening cysteine and the closing phenylalanine or tryptophan. Each record gives: CDR3 protein, CDR3 DNA, J gene, V gene, D gene, clone size. A D gene is named only where the DNA matches it firmly. Size tells how often a clone was seen (once, few, many) or the class of an expanded clone, and some rows leave it out.

CDR3aa: CAISESTSPARRERSYNEQFF
CDR3nt: TGTGCCATCAGTGAGTCGACGTCGCCCGCCCGGCGGGAGCGGTCCTACAATGAGCAGTTCTTC
j_gene: TRBJ2-1
v_gene: TRBV10-3
d_gene: TRBD2
abundance: many

CDR3aa: CASSQVVQGAGNTIYF
CDR3nt: TGCGCCAGCAGCCAAGTCGTTCAGGGCGCTGGAAACACCATATATTTT
j_gene: TRBJ1-3
v_gene: TRBV4-1
d_gene: -
abundance: -

CDR3aa: CASSFSGMANEKLFF
CDR3nt: TGTGCCAGCAGCTTTTCGGGGATGGCTAATGAAAAACTGTTTTTT
j_gene: TRBJ1-4
v_gene: TRBV7-2
d_gene: -
abundance: many

CDR3aa: CASNPVLTKNIQYF
CDR3nt: TGTGCCAGCAACCCCGTTTTGACCAAAAACATTCAGTACTTC
j_gene: TRBJ2-4
v_gene: TRBV5-5
d_gene: -
abundance: -

CDR3aa: CSARVGGGSGEQFF
CDR3nt: TGCAGTGCTAGAGTGGGGGGGGGCTCGGGTGAGCAGTTCTTC
j_gene: TRBJ2-1
v_gene: TRBV20-1
d_gene: -
abundance: many

CDR3aa: CASIAGGAKSSYNEQFF
CDR3nt: TGTGCCAGCATCGCGGGGGGGGCGAAGAGCTCCTACAATGAGCAGTTCTTC
j_gene: TRBJ2-1
v_gene: TRBV28
d_gene: TRBD2
abundance: many

CDR3aa: CASSYAQQNEQFF
CDR3nt: TGTGCCAGCAGCTATGCCCAACAGAATGAGCAGTTCTTC
j_gene: TRBJ2-1
v_gene: TRBV27
d_gene: -
abundance: many

CDR3aa: CASSGGDRGNYGYTF
CDR3nt: TGTGCCAGCAGCGGGGGGGACAGGGGTAACTATGGCTACACCTTC
j_gene: TRBJ1-2
v_gene: TRBV9
d_gene: TRBD1
abundance: many

CDR3aa: CASRNRGTLSEKLFF
CDR3nt: TGTGCCAGTAGGAACAGGGGGACCCTGAGTGAAAAACTGTTTTTT
j_gene: TRBJ1-4
v_gene: TRBV19
d_gene: TRBD1
abundance: -

CDR3aa: CASSFYFGGASYEQYF
CDR3nt: TGTGCCAGCAGCTTTTATTTTGGGGGAGCCTCCTACGAGCAGTACTTC
j_gene: TRBJ2-7
v_gene: TRBV13
d_gene: -
abundance: many

CDR3aa: CSAEGRTNSPLHF
CDR3nt: TGCAGTGCTGAGGGACGTACCAATTCACCCCTCCACTTT
j_gene: TRBJ1-6
v_gene: TRBV20-1
d_gene: -
abundance: many

CDR3aa: CASSARDAGSYEQYF
CDR3nt: TGTGCCAGTAGTGCCCGGGACGCCGGGTCCTACGAGCAGTACTTC
j_gene: TRBJ2-7
v_gene: TRBV19
d_gene: -
abundance: many

CDR3aa: CASRQYKGAFRNTEAFF
CDR3nt: TGTGCCAGCAGACAATACAAGGGCGCGTTTAGGAACACTGAAGCTTTCTTT
j_gene: TRBJ1-1
v_gene: TRBV6-2/TRBV6-3
d_gene: -
abundance: many

CDR3aa: CASSELNTDTQYF
CDR3nt: TGTGCCAGCAGTGAACTTAACACAGATACGCAGTATTTT
j_gene: TRBJ2-3
v_gene: TRBV6-1
d_gene: -
abundance: many

CDR3aa: CASSPSRSFLGNEQFF
CDR3nt: TGTGCCAGCAGCCCATCTAGGTCCTTCCTAGGCAATGAGCAGTTCTTC
j_gene: TRBJ2-1
v_gene: TRBV3-1
d_gene: -
abundance: many

CDR3aa: CASSPFIRGQLHLGSAEAFF
CDR3nt: TGCGCCAGCAGCCCATTTATCCGCGGACAGCTCCACTTGGGAAGCGCTGAAGCTTTCTTT
j_gene: TRBJ1-1
v_gene: TRBV4-1
d_gene: -
abundance: -

CDR3aa: CASSALGGEQFF
CDR3nt: TGTGCCAGCAGTGCTCTGGGGGGCGAGCAGTTCTTC
j_gene: TRBJ2-1
v_gene: TRBV2
d_gene: -
abundance: many

CDR3aa: CAISESGYEQYF
CDR3nt: TGTGCCATCAGTGAGTCGGGCTACGAGCAGTACTTC
j_gene: TRBJ2-7
v_gene: TRBV10-3
d_gene: -
abundance: many

CDR3aa: CASSLRPGTGDQETQYF
CDR3nt: TGTGCCAGCAGCTTACGTCCCGGGACAGGGGATCAAGAGACCCAGTACTTC
j_gene: TRBJ2-5
v_gene: TRBV7-9
d_gene: TRBD1
abundance: many

CDR3aa: CATRGTEEYNQPQHF
CDR3nt: TGTGCCACCAGGGGGACTGAAGAATACAATCAGCCCCAGCATTTT
j_gene: TRBJ1-5
v_gene: TRBV6-2/TRBV6-3
d_gene: TRBD1
abundance: many

CDR3aa: CASSLTRPETQYF
CDR3nt: TGCGCCAGCAGCTTGACCCGACCAGAGACCCAGTACTTC
j_gene: TRBJ2-5
v_gene: TRBV5-1
d_gene: -
abundance: -

CDR3aa: CSATGLAQFSDTQYF
CDR3nt: TGCAGCGCCACAGGACTAGCTCAATTTTCAGATACGCAGTATTTT
j_gene: TRBJ2-3
v_gene: TRBV29-1
d_gene: TRBD2
abundance: many

CDR3aa: CASKADRRNQPQHF
CDR3nt: TGTGCCAGCAAAGCGGACAGGAGGAATCAGCCCCAGCATTTT
j_gene: TRBJ1-5
v_gene: TRBV12-3/TRBV12-4
d_gene: TRBD1
abundance: few

CDR3aa: CASSLVIGGGGTEAFF
CDR3nt: TGTGCCAGCAGCTTAGTAATAGGGGGCGGAGGCACTGAAGCTTTCTTT
j_gene: TRBJ1-1
v_gene: TRBV11-2
d_gene: TRBD1
abundance: many

CDR3aa: CAWSVRGRGTEAFF
CDR3nt: TGTGCCTGGAGTGTACGTGGGCGCGGAACTGAAGCTTTCTTT
j_gene: TRBJ1-1
v_gene: TRBV30
d_gene: -
abundance: -

CDR3aa: CASSQDQGRTDTQYF
CDR3nt: TGTGCCAGCAGCCAAGATCAGGGACGCACAGATACGCAGTATTTT
j_gene: TRBJ2-3
v_gene: TRBV3-1
d_gene: -
abundance: few

CDR3aa: CAWTTYRGLDNSPLHF
CDR3nt: TGTGCCTGGACGACATACAGGGGGCTCGATAATTCACCCCTCCACTTT
j_gene: TRBJ1-6
v_gene: TRBV30
d_gene: TRBD1
abundance: -

CDR3aa: CASSLDREQYF
CDR3nt: TGTGCCAGCAGCTTGGACCGCGAGCAGTACTTC
j_gene: TRBJ2-7
v_gene: TRBV5-4
d_gene: -
abundance: once

CDR3aa: CSAPPRVSGDYGYTF
CDR3nt: TGCAGTGCTCCACCCAGGGTTAGCGGTGACTATGGCTACACCTTC
j_gene: TRBJ1-2
v_gene: TRBV20-1
d_gene: -
abundance: many

CDR3aa: CASSFTNLRYRAHSYEQYF
CDR3nt: TGTGCCAGCAGCTTTACCAATTTACGATACAGGGCCCACTCCTACGAGCAGTACTTC
j_gene: TRBJ2-7
v_gene: TRBV11-2
d_gene: -
abundance: many

CDR3aa: CASSQDLKVYGYTF
CDR3nt: TGTGCCAGCAGCCAAGATCTCAAGGTCTATGGCTACACCTTC
j_gene: TRBJ1-2
v_gene: TRBV3-1
d_gene: -
abundance: -

CDR3aa: CASSFGGLQETQYF
CDR3nt: TGTGCCAGCAGCTTCGGCGGGCTCCAAGAGACCCAGTACTTC
j_gene: TRBJ2-5
v_gene: TRBV7-2
d_gene: -
abundance: -

CDR3aa: CASSEDGQGIGNIQYF
CDR3nt: TGTGCCAGCAGTGAAGACGGACAGGGGATCGGAAACATTCAGTACTTC
j_gene: TRBJ2-4
v_gene: TRBV6-1
d_gene: TRBD1
abundance: many

CDR3aa: CASSLSGGAGNEQFF
CDR3nt: TGTGCCAGCAGCCTTAGCGGGGGGGCGGGTAATGAGCAGTTCTTC
j_gene: TRBJ2-1
v_gene: TRBV4-2
d_gene: TRBD2
abundance: -

CDR3aa: CASRELQNTIYF
CDR3nt: TGTGCCAGCAGGGAGCTACAAAACACCATATATTTT
j_gene: TRBJ1-3
v_gene: TRBV6-2/TRBV6-3
d_gene: -
abundance: few

CDR3aa: CASSIGGGTYEQYF
CDR3nt: TGTGCCAGTAGTATAGGGGGCGGGACCTACGAGCAGTACTTC
j_gene: TRBJ2-7
v_gene: TRBV19
d_gene: -
abundance: few

CDR3aa: CASKWGVSSPLHF
CDR3nt: TGTGCCAGCAAATGGGGGGTTTCTTCACCCCTCCACTTT
j_gene: TRBJ1-6
v_gene: TRBV27
d_gene: -
abundance: many

CDR3aa: CASRLMGNQPQHF
CDR3nt: TGTGCCAGCAGGCTAATGGGGAATCAGCCCCAGCATTTT
j_gene: TRBJ1-5
v_gene: TRBV12-3/TRBV12-4
d_gene: -
abundance: many

CDR3aa: CASSSPQGGRIHSGNTIYF
CDR3nt: TGTGCCAGCAGCTCTCCGCAAGGGGGCCGAATCCACTCTGGAAACACCATATATTTT
j_gene: TRBJ1-3
v_gene: TRBV7-2
d_gene: TRBD1
abundance: many

CDR3aa: CASSSPSYNEQFF
CDR3nt: TGTGCCAGCAGTTCCCCGTCATACAATGAGCAGTTCTTC
j_gene: TRBJ2-1
v_gene: TRBV27
d_gene: -
abundance: many

CDR3aa: CVTQGLAYNEQFF
CDR3nt: TGTGTGACTCAGGGACTAGCCTACAATGAGCAGTTCTTC
j_gene: TRBJ2-1
v_gene: TRBV2
d_gene: TRBD2
abundance: many

CDR3aa: CASSRQGQTDTQYF
CDR3nt: TGTGCCAGCTCCCGACAGGGGCAGACAGATACGCAGTATTTT
j_gene: TRBJ2-3
v_gene: TRBV18
d_gene: TRBD1
abundance: -

CDR3aa: CASSRGGNEKLFF
CDR3nt: TGTGCCAGCAGTAGGGGGGGGAATGAAAAACTGTTTTTT
j_gene: TRBJ1-4
v_gene: TRBV12-3/TRBV12-4
d_gene: -
abundance: many

CDR3aa: CASSRTRGRDSTGELFF
CDR3nt: TGCGCCAGCAGCCGTACAAGAGGGCGGGATAGCACCGGGGAGCTGTTTTTT
j_gene: TRBJ2-2
v_gene: TRBV4-1
d_gene: -
abundance: few

CDR3aa: CASSTSDRRETQYF
CDR3nt: TGTGCCAGCAGCACGTCGGACCGCCGAGAGACCCAGTACTTC
j_gene: TRBJ2-5
v_gene: TRBV5-8
d_gene: -
abundance: few

CDR3aa: CASSVEEGGYEQYF
CDR3nt: TGTGCCAGCAGCGTAGAGGAGGGAGGGTACGAGCAGTACTTC
j_gene: TRBJ2-7
v_gene: TRBV9
d_gene: TRBD2
abundance: many

CDR3aa: CASSTTSGGPQETQYF
CDR3nt: TGTGCCAGCTCAACGACTAGCGGGGGACCCCAAGAGACCCAGTACTTC
j_gene: TRBJ2-5
v_gene: TRBV18
d_gene: TRBD2
abundance: -

CDR3aa: CASSSKGAQNYGYTF
CDR3nt: TGTGCCAGCAGCTCCAAAGGGGCCCAGAACTATGGCTACACCTTC
j_gene: TRBJ1-2
v_gene: TRBV7-9
d_gene: -
abundance: -

CDR3aa: CASSEKVNTGELFF
CDR3nt: TGTGCCAGCAGTGAAAAGGTGAACACCGGGGAGCTGTTTTTT
j_gene: TRBJ2-2
v_gene: TRBV2
d_gene: -
abundance: many

CDR3aa: CAWSVHSDDEQFF
CDR3nt: TGTGCCTGGAGTGTACACAGCGATGATGAGCAGTTCTTC
j_gene: TRBJ2-1
v_gene: TRBV30
d_gene: -
abundance: many

CDR3aa: CASSGLPNRASQPQHF
CDR3nt: TGTGCCAGCAGTGGACTTCCCAACAGGGCTAGTCAGCCCCAGCATTTT
j_gene: TRBJ1-5
v_gene: TRBV6-1
d_gene: -
abundance: many

CDR3aa: CATTTAGTSNTGELFF
CDR3nt: TGTGCCACCACGACAGCTGGGACATCGAACACCGGGGAGCTGTTTTTT
j_gene: TRBJ2-2
v_gene: TRBV6-1
d_gene: -
abundance: many

CDR3aa: CASKPSELYGYTF
CDR3nt: TGTGCCAGTAAACCCAGTGAACTCTATGGCTACACCTTC
j_gene: TRBJ1-2
v_gene: TRBV19
d_gene: -
abundance: few

CDR3aa: CASSFNADSGEQYF
CDR3nt: TGTGCCAGCAGTTTTAATGCGGACAGTGGCGAGCAGTACTTC
j_gene: TRBJ2-7
v_gene: TRBV12-3/TRBV12-4
d_gene: -
abundance: many

CDR3aa: CASSSGGANVLTF
CDR3nt: TGCGCCAGCAGCTCGGGGGGGGCCAACGTCCTGACTTTC
j_gene: TRBJ2-6
v_gene: TRBV5-1
d_gene: -
abundance: many

CDR3aa: CSATSGSSYEQYF
CDR3nt: TGCAGTGCTACTAGCGGGAGCTCCTACGAGCAGTACTTC
j_gene: TRBJ2-7
v_gene: TRBV20-1
d_gene: TRBD2
abundance: few

CDR3aa: CASSSSGGARTGELFF
CDR3nt: TGTGCCAGCAGTTCCAGCGGGGGGGCGCGGACCGGGGAGCTGTTTTTT
j_gene: TRBJ2-2
v_gene: TRBV2
d_gene: TRBD2
abundance: -

CDR3aa: CASSQRLAGTLEETQYF
CDR3nt: TGTGCCAGCAGCCAGAGACTAGCGGGAACGCTAGAAGAGACCCAGTACTTC
j_gene: TRBJ2-5
v_gene: TRBV7-8
d_gene: TRBD2
abundance: few